The 8 T cell receptor beta chains reported below all come from one sample, sequenced in a study of tumor-infiltrating lymphocytes in oesophageal squamous cell carcinoma. TCRdb analysed the PCR reads with MiXCR anew, one entry per CDR3 protein. The profile covers more than 9,500 distinct CDR3 sequences, with 56% appearing a single time and 32% taken by the ten largest. The source material was esophageal tumor tissue. These receptors were taken from a female donor with esophageal squamous cell carcinoma.

The genes are TRBV7-9 and TRBJ2-1; D is uncertain. This CDR3 comprises 14 residues. CDR1 is SEHNR, CDR2 FQNEAQ, per germline (reference sequence). The V end was cut by 4 bases, the J end by 0 bases, with 7 bases between. The CDR3 nucleotides are TGTGCCAGCAGCTCCCTCCCCTCCTACAATGAGCAGTTCTTC. Its translation is CASSSLPSYNEQFF. Complete variable domain (other parts from reference TRBV7-9 and TRBJ2-1): DTGVSQNPRHKITKRGQNVTFRCDPISEHNRLYWYRQTLGQGPEFLTYFQNEAQLEKSRLLSDRFSAERPKGSFSTLEIQRTEQGDSAMYLCASSSLPSYNEQFFGPGTRLTVL.

V usage is TRBV6-1 and J usage is TRBJ1-2; D is uncertain. Per germline, CDR1 MNHNS and CDR2 SASEGT. The CDR3 runs 13 residues. The V end was cut by 6 bases, the J end by 2 bases, with 10 bases between. CDR3 residues: CASSLAANYGYTF. The CDR3 DNA reads TGTGCCAGCAGCCTAGCAGCAAACTATGGCTACACCTTC.

Only one count was recorded for this clonotype. This sequence joins TRBV5-4 and TRBJ2-1, with D maybe TRBD1 (6 bases). The ends were cut back, 6 bases at V and 2 bases at J, with 15 bases in the middle. The CDR3 sequence is 15 residues long. The germline CDR1 and CDR2 sequences are SGHNT and YYREEE (reference sequence). The CDR3 sequence: CASTWSGQPYNEQFF. DNA of the CDR3: TGTGCCAGCACCTGGTCCGGACAGCCCTACAATGAGCAGTTCTTC.

This clonotype is medium-sized. This chain connects TRBV7-9 to TRBJ2-1; D call uncertain. The CDR3 is 11 residues long. CDR1 is SEHNR and CDR2 is FQNEAQ in the germline V gene (reference sequence). The V and J ends lost 7 bases and 8 bases respectively, with 9 bases between them. The CDR3 region has the DNA TGTGCCAGCACCATTGCCGATGAGCAGTTCTTC. Translating gives CASTIADEQFF.

In its sample, this clonotype ranks as large (0.1 to 1%). The genes are TRBV7-2 and TRBJ2-7; 11 nucleotides match TRBD1. Germline CDR1 reads SGHTA; CDR2 reads FQGNSA. The CDR3 runs 15 residues. J gave up 4 bases and V 5 bases, and 7 bases lay outside the gene matches. The DNA for the CDR3 is TGTGCCAGCAGCGGTTCGGACAGGGGGCAGTACGAGCAGTACTTC. It codes for CASSGSDRGQYEQYF.

A few counts support this clonotype. In this CDR3 the conserved last residue, phenylalanine or tryptophan, is missing, so a read error is likely. The DNA is left out, because the CDR3 cannot be placed on it with certainty; the CDR3 is given as TCRdb lists it. This sequence joins TRBV7-2 and TRBJ1-1; TRBD1, as called in the table, went unchecked against the DNA. The CDR3 is 19 residues long, counting both termini. CDR1 and CDR2 from the germline V gene are SGHTA and FQGNSA. The CDR3 sequence is CASSPRQGLQSTDTQYFGQ.

Many counts were recorded for this clonotype. A much larger clone lies a single base off, so this may be a read error. The rearrangement joins TRBV7-9 to TRBJ2-5; 12 positions match TRBD2. Germline values: CDR1 SEHNR, CDR2 FQNEAQ (reference sequence). V gave up 1 base and J gave up 11 bases; unmatched junction bases: 8. This CDR3 region has 15 residues. DNA for the CDR3: TGTGCCAGCAGCTTAGTGGGGACTAGCGGGTATGAGCAGTACTTC. Translating gives CASSLVGTSGYEQYF. The variable domain in full, completed from reference TRBV7-9 and TRBJ2-5, reads DTGVSQNPRHKITKRGQNVTFRCDPISEHNRLYWYRQTLGQGPEFLTYFQNEAQLEKSRLLSDRFSAERPKGSFSTLEIQRTEQGDSAMYLCASSLVGTSGYEQYFGPGTRLLVL.

The CDR3 here is CASTRLGSPSYEQYF. The CDR3 DNA reads as TGTGCCAGCACCCGCCTGGGGAGTCCCTCCTACGAGCAGTACTTC. V and J are TRBV6-6 and TRBJ2-7; D is possibly TRBD2 (5 bases). V was clipped by 7 bases and J by 0 bases, with 16 bases between them. Germline lookup yields CDR1 MNHNY and CDR2 SVGAGI (reference sequence). This CDR3 comprises 15 residues.